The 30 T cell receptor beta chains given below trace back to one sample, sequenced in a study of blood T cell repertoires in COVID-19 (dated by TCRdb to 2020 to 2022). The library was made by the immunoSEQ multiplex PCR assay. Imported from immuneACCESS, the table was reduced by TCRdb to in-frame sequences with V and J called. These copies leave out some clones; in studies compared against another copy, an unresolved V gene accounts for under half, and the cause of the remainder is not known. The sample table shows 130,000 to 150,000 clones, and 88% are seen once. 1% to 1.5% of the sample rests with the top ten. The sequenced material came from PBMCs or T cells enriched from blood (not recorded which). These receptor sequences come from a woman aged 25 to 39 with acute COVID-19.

The CDR3 loop is CASSLGQGPINEKLFF. The CDR3 bases are TGTGCCAGCAGCTTAGGGCAGGGGCCTATTAATGAAAAACTGTTTTTT. The chain employs TRBV7-2 and TRBJ1-4, with a weak D call TRBD1 (6 bases). Per germline, CDR1 SGHTA and CDR2 FQGNSA. The V gene lost 1 base and the J gene lost 4 bases, with 13 bases spanning the gap. The CDR3 runs 16 residues. Filled out from reference TRBV7-2 and TRBJ1-4, the complete variable domain reads GAGVSQSPSNKVTEKGKDVELRCDPISGHTALYWYRQSLGQGLEFLIYFQGNSAPDKSGLPSDRFSAERTGGSVSTLTIQRTQQEDSAVYLCASSLGQGPINEKLFFGSGTQLSVL.

For the CDR3, the DNA is TGTGCCAGTGGGGATCTAGCGGGAGATACGCAGTATTTT. This codes for CASGDLAGDTQYF. The chain employs TRBV19 and TRBJ2-3; 8 nucleotides match TRBD2. The CDR3 is made up of 13 amino acids. V gave up 8 bases and J gave up 5 bases; unmatched junction bases: 6. Germline-derived CDR1 and CDR2 are LNHDA and SQIVND (reference sequence).

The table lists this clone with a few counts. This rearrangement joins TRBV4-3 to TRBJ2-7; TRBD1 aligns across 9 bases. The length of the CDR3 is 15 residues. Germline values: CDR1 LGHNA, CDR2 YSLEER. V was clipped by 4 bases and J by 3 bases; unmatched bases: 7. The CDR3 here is CASSLGTGWDYEQYF. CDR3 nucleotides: TGCGCCAGCAGCCTAGGGACAGGGTGGGACTACGAGCAGTACTTC.

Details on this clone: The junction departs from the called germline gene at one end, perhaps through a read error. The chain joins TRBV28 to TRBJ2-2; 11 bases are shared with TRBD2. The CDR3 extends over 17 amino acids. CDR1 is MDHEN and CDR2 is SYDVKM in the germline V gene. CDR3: CASTLAGGNANTGELFF. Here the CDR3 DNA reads TGTGCCAGCACTTTAGCGGGAGGGAACGCGAACACCGGGGAGCTGTTTTTT.

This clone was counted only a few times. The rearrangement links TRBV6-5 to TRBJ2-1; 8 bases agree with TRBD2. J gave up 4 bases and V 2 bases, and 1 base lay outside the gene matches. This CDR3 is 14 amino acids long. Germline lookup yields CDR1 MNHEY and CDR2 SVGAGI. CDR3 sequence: CASSYPGGYNEQFF. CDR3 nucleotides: TGTGCCAGCAGTTACCCGGGAGGGTACAATGAGCAGTTCTTC.

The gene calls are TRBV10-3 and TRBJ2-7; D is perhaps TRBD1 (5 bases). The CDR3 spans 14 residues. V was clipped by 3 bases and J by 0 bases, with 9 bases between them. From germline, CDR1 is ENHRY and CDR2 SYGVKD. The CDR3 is CAISDPQDSYEQYF. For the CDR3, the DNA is TGTGCCATCAGTGATCCACAGGACTCCTACGAGCAGTACTTC.

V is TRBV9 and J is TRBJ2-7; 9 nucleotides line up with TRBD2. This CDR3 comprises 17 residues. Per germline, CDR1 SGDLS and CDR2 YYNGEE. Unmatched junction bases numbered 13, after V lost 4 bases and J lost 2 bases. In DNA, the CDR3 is TGTGCCAGCAGCAGACAGGAAAGCGGGAGGTTGCCCTACGAGCAGTACTTC. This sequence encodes CASSRQESGRLPYEQYF.

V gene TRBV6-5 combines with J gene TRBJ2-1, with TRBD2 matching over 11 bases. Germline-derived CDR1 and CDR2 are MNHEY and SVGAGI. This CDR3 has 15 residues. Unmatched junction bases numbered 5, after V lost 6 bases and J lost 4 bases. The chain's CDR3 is CASRLLAGAYNEQFF. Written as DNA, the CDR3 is TGTGCCAGCAGGTTACTAGCGGGGGCGTACAATGAGCAGTTCTTC.

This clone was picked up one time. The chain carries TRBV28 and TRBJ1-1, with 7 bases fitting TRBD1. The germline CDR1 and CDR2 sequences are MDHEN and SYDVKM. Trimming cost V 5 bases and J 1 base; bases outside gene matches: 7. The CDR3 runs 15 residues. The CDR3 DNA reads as TGTGCCAGCAGTCTTACAGGGGAAGGGAACACTGAAGCTTTCTTT. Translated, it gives CASSLTGEGNTEAFF.

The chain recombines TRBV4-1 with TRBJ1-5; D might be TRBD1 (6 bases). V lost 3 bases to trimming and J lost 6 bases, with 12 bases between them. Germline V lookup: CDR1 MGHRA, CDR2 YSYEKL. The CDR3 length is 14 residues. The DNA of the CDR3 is TGCGCCAGCAGCCAGGACAGCGAGCCTCAGCCCCAGCATTTT. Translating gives CASSQDSEPQPQHF.

The DNA for the CDR3 is TGTGCCAGCAGTGGTCGTGGATACCAGGGCCCCAACAATGAGCAGTTCTTC. Protein: CASSGRGYQGPNNEQFF. The chain joins TRBV6-2 or TRBV6-3 to TRBJ2-1; D might be TRBD1 (5 bases). The length of the CDR3 is 17 residues. The germline V and J ends were trimmed by 5 bases and 5 bases, with 22 bases remaining between them. Germline CDR1 reads MNHEY; CDR2 reads SVGEGT.

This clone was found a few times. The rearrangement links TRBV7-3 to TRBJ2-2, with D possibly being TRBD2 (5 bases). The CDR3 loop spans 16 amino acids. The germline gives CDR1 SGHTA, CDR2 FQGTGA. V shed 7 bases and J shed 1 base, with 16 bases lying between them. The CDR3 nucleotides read TGTGCCAGCACCTCAGGAGCGGTCCAGAACACCGGGGAGCTGTTTTTT. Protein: CASTSGAVQNTGELFF.

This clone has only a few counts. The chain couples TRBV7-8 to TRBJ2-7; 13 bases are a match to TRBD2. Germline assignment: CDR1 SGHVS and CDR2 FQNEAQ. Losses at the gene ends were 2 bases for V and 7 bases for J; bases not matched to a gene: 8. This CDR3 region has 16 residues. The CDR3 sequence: CASSLKDGLAGVEQYF. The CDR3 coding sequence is TGTGCCAGCAGCTTAAAGGACGGACTAGCGGGAGTTGAGCAGTACTTC.

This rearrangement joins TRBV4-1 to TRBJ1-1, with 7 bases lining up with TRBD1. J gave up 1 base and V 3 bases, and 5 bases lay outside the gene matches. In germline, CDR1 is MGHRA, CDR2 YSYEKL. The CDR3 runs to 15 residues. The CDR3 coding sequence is TGCGCCAGCAGCCACCCCCAGGGGGAGAACACTGAAGCTTTCTTT. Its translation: CASSHPQGENTEAFF.

For the CDR3, the DNA is TGTGCCAGCAGCCGTGGAGGTGACGGCTCCTACGAGCAGTACTTC. The encoded protein is CASSRGGDGSYEQYF. The V call is TRBV5-5, the J call TRBJ2-7, with D possibly TRBD2 on 5 matching bases. The V end lost 4 bases, the J end lost 0 bases, and 14 bases lay between the germline ends. This CDR3 has 15 amino acids. Germline CDR1 is SGHKS and CDR2 is YYEKEE (reference sequence).

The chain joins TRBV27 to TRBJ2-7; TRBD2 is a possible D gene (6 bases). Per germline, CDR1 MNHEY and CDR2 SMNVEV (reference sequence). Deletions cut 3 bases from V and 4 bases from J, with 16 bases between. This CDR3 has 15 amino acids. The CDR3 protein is CASSFLAGSGYEQYF. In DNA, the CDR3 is TGTGCCAGCAGTTTCCTCGCGGGGTCCGGGTACGAGCAGTACTTC.

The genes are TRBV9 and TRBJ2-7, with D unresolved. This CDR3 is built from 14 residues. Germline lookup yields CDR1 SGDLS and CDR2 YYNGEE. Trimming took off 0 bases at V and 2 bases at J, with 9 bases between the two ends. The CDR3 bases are TGTGCCAGCAGCGTAGCGGTTCGCCCCTACGAGCAGTACTTC. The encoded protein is CASSVAVRPYEQYF.

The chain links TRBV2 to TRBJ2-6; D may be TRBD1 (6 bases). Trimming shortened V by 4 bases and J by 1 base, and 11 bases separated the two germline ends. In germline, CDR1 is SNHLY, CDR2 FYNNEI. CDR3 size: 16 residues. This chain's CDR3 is CASSGDTDSGANVLTF. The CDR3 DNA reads TGTGCCAGCAGTGGGGACACCGATTCTGGGGCCAACGTCCTGACTTTC.

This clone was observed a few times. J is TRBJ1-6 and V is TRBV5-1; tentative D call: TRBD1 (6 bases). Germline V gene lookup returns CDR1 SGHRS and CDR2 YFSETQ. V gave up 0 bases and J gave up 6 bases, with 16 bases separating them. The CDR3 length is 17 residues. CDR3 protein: CASSLGVSTGGNSPLHF. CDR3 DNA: TGCGCCAGCAGCTTGGGCGTCTCGACAGGAGGTAATTCACCCCTCCACTTT. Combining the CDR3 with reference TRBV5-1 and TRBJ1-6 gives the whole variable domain KAGVTQTPRYLIKTRGQQVTLSCSPISGHRSVSWYQQTPGQGLQFLFEYFSETQRNKGNFPGRFSGRQFSNSRSEMNVSTLELGDSALYLCASSLGVSTGGNSPLHFGNGTRLTVT.

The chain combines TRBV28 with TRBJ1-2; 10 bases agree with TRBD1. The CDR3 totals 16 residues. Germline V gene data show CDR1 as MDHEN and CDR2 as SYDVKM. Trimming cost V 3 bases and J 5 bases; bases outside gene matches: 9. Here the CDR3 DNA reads TGTGCCAGCAGTTTCTTGGGACAGGGGTTGGGTTATGGCTACACCTTC. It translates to CASSFLGQGLGYGYTF.

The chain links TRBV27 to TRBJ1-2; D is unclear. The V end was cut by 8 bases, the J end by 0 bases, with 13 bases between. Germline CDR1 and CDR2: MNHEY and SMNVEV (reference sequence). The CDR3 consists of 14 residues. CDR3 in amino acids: CASLERAANYGYTF. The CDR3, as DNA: TGTGCCAGCCTTGAGAGGGCTGCTAACTATGGCTACACCTTC.

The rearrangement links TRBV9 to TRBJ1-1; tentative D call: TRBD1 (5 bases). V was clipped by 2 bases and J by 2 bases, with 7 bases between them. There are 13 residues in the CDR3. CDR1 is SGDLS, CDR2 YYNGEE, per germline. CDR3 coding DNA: TGTGCCAGCAGCGTCGGACACAACACTGAAGCTTTCTTT. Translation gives CASSVGHNTEAFF.

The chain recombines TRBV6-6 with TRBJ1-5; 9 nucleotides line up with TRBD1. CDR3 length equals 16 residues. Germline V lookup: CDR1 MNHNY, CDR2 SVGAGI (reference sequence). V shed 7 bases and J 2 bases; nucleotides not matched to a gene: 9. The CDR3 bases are TGTGCCAGCACCGAGGGACAGGGTGGTGGCAATCAGCCCCAGCATTTT. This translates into CASTEGQGGGNQPQHF.

The CDR3 DNA reads as TGCGCCAGCAGCTTGGGACAGACTAGTATCACCTACGAGCAGTACTTC. Its protein is CASSLGQTSITYEQYF. The chain combines TRBV5-1 with TRBJ2-7; D possibly corresponds to TRBD2 (6 bases). This CDR3 region has 16 residues. CDR1 and CDR2 from the germline V gene are SGHRS and YFSETQ. With 0 bases removed from V and 2 bases from J, the gap between germline ends came to 15 bases. Combining the CDR3 with reference TRBV5-1 and TRBJ2-7 gives the whole variable domain KAGVTQTPRYLIKTRGQQVTLSCSPISGHRSVSWYQQTPGQGLQFLFEYFSETQRNKGNFPGRFSGRQFSNSRSEMNVSTLELGDSALYLCASSLGQTSITYEQYFGPGTRLTVT.

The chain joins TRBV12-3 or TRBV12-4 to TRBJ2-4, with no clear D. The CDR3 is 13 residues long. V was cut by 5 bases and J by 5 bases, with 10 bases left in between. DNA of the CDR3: TGTGCCAGCAGTCCCCGCGAGGAAAACATTCAGTACTTC. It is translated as CASSPREENIQYF.

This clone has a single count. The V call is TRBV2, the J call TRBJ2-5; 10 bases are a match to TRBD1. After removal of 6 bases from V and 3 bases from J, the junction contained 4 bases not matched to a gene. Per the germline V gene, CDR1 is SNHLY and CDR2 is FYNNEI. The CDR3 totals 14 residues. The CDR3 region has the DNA TGTGCCAGCAGCGGGGGGACAGGGGAAGAGACCCAGTACTTC. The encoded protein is CASSGGTGEETQYF.

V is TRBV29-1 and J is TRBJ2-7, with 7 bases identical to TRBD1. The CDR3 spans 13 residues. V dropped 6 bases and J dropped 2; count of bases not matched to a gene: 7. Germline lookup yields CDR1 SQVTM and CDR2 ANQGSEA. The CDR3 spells CSVTGFEAYEQYF. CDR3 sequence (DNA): TGCAGCGTGACAGGGTTCGAAGCCTACGAGCAGTACTTC.

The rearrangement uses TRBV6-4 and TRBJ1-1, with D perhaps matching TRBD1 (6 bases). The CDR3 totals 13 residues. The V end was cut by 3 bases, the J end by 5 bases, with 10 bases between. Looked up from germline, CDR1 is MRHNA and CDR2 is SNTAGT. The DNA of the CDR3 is TGTGCCAGCAGTGAGTTCAGGGGTACTGAAGCTTTCTTT. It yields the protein CASSEFRGTEAFF.

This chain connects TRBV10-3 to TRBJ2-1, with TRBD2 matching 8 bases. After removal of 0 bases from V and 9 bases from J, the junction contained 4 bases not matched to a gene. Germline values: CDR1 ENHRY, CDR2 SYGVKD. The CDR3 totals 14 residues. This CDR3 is CAISESRREVEQFF. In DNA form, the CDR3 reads TGTGCCATCAGTGAGTCCAGGCGGGAGGTTGAGCAGTTCTTC.

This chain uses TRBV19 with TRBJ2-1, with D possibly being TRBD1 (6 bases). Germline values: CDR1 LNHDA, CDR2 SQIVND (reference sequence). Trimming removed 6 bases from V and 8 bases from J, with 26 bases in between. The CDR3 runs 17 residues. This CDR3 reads CASSVTTGNLALHEQFF. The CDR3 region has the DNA TGTGCCAGTAGCGTGACAACAGGGAACCTAGCCCTACATGAGCAGTTCTTC.